This T cell receptor (beta chain) was captured in a study of blood T cell repertoires in COVID-19. The wider study: PBMCs, B-cell-depleted T cells, or T cells provided the cDNA or gDNA that made up the material.

Measured with immunoSEQ multiplex PCR; TCRdb has only the in-frame clones, and not every one. The repertoire holds about 170,000 clones, over 90% seen once, with 0.45% to 0.65% in the top ten. Germline CDR1 and CDR2: SEHNR and FQNEAQ (reference sequence). The J segment lost 11 bases and the V segment lost 10 bases, leaving 18 bases of the junction unmatched. The CDR3 extends over 15 amino acids. The TCR comes from a man between 50 and 59 years old with acute or convalescent COVID-19. Sequenced material: peripheral blood. J is TRBJ1-2 and V is TRBV7-9, with 11 bases that match TRBD1. CDR3 residues: CATTLIGTGGEKYTF. The CDR3 nucleotides read TGTGCCACAACTCTCATCGGGACAGGGGGGGAAAAGTACACCTTC.